A selection of T cell receptor beta chains follows, all from one sample in a study of blood T cells in healthy people across ages. TCRdb re-derived calls from the 5' RACE reads in MiXCR, one entry per CDR3 protein. Of 380,000 or so distinct CDR3 sequences listed, about 52% were seen once; the top ten hold 45% to 55%. Sequenced: blood. These receptors were obtained from a man aged 55 to 70 in good health. The CDR3 runs from the conserved cysteine through the conserved F or W. Fields, in order: V gene, clone size, D gene, J gene, CDR3 DNA, CDR3 protein. A D gene is named only where the DNA matches it firmly. Size is omitted from some rows. Given values are once, few, many or a class for expanded clones.

TRBV28	-	-	TRBJ1-5	TGTGCCAGCAGTTTATTGGGGGATCGCAATCAGCCCCAGCATTTT	CASSLLGDRNQPQHF
TRBV4-2	few	TRBD2	TRBJ2-1	TGTGCCAGCAGCCGCGCAGAGAGCGGGACCTACAATGAGCAGTTCTTC	CASSRAESGTYNEQFF
TRBV11-2	medium-sized	-	TRBJ2-3	TGTGCCAGCAGCCCAGAGGGGCCTTGGGATACGCAGTATTTT	CASSPEGPWDTQYF
TRBV27	-	-	TRBJ1-2	TGTGCCAGCAGTTTAACGGGTAGTCGTCAGAGAACTAACTATGGCTACACCTTC	CASSLTGSRQRTNYGYTF
TRBV3-1	-	-	TRBJ2-6	TGTGCCAGCAGCCAATTGGCTAGCATGTCTGGGGCCAACGTCCTGACTTTC	CASSQLASMSGANVLTF
TRBV20-1	once	-	TRBJ2-1	TGCAGTGCTAGAGATCGGGTCCTACCCTACAATGAGCAGTTCTTC	CSARDRVLPYNEQFF
TRBV20-1	-	-	TRBJ1-2	TGCAGATTTGTGGGCCGTAACTATGGCTACACCTTC	CRFVGRNYGYTF
TRBV11-1	many	-	TRBJ2-1	TGTGCCAGCAGCTCGGTGCCCTACAATGAGCAGTTCTTC	CASSSVPYNEQFF
TRBV6-1	once	TRBD1	TRBJ1-2	TGTGCCAGCAGTGAGGGTGGGACAGGGACTACTAACTATGGCTACACCTTC	CASSEGGTGTTNYGYTF
TRBV2	many	-	TRBJ2-1	TGTGCCAGCAGTGAAGCGCGGGCACCGCAAGGGTTCTTC	CASSEARAPQGFF
TRBV6-2/TRBV6-3	-	TRBD2	TRBJ2-2	TGTGCCACCGCGTCCCCTAGCGGGAGCAGCACCGGGGAGCTGTTTTTT	CATASPSGSSTGELFF
TRBV24-1	once	-	TRBJ1-5	TGTGCCACCAGTGACGTTCAGCCCCAGCATTTT	CATSDVQPQHF
TRBV3-1	few	-	TRBJ2-3	TGTGCCAGCAGCCAACGGCTGACAGATACGCAGTATTTT	CASSQRLTDTQYF
TRBV28	once	-	TRBJ2-1	TGTGCCAGCAAGGGTTATGGAGGGGGAGACAGCAATGAGCAGTTCTTC	CASKGYGGGDSNEQFF
TRBV27	once	-	TRBJ2-1	TGTGCCAGCAGTTTCGGGGCTAGCGAGAGGAATGAGCAGTTCTTC	CASSFGASERNEQFF
TRBV28	-	-	TRBJ2-7	TGTGCCAGCATGTCCGGTACGGGTTCCTACGAGCAGTACTTC	CASMSGTGSYEQYF
TRBV18	-	-	TRBJ2-7	TGTGCCAGCTCACCAGCGGCTTCCGAGTACGAGCAGTACTTC	CASSPAASEYEQYF
TRBV20-1	-	TRBD1	TRBJ1-2	TGCAGTGCTACCTTAACGGGACAGGGTAACTATGGCTACACCTTC	CSATLTGQGNYGYTF
TRBV5-1	few	TRBD2	TRBJ2-5	TGCGCCAGCAGCGATCCCGTAGCGGGGGAAGAGACCCAGTACTTC	CASSDPVAGEETQYF
TRBV25-1	-	-	TRBJ2-3	TGTGCCAGCAGTGTCTCCCAGGCCTCCACTCTTAATACGCAGTATTTT	CASSVSQASTLNTQYF
TRBV11-3	many	-	TRBJ2-5	TGTGCCAGCAGCTTAGACGGGGGGCTTAGTGAGCAGTACTTC	CASSLDGGLSEQYF
TRBV6-1	many	TRBD1	TRBJ2-7	TGTGCCAGCATTGAGAACAGGGGAACTTACGAGCAGTACTTC	CASIENRGTYEQYF
TRBV12-3/TRBV12-4	-	-	TRBJ2-5	TGTGCCAGCAGTTTATGGCAGCAAGAGACCCAGTACTTC	CASSLWQQETQYF
TRBV20-1	-	-	TRBJ2-7	TGCAGTGGGTCCGGGACCACCTCCTACGAGCAGTACTTC	CSGSGTTSYEQYF
TRBV11-1	many	-	TRBJ1-2	TGTGCCAGCAGCGCAACAGGGATCTATGGCTACACCTTC	CASSATGIYGYTF
TRBV7-2	-	TRBD1	TRBJ2-5	TGTGCCAGCAGCCCAGGGACAGGGCCCCGGGAGACCCAGTACTTC	CASSPGTGPRETQYF
TRBV11-2	-	TRBD1	TRBJ2-5	TGTGCCAGCAGCTTATCAGGGACAGGTTATGTAGAGACCCAGTACTTC	CASSLSGTGYVETQYF
TRBV29-1	few	-	TRBJ2-7	TGCAGCACCAAGGAGACAGCGAGCGACGAGCAGTACTTC	CSTKETASDEQYF
TRBV21-1	-	-	TRBJ2-3	TGTGCCAGCAGACCCCAGGGATTCCTCACAGATACGCAGTATTTT	CASRPQGFLTDTQYF
TRBV3-1	-	TRBD1	TRBJ1-2	TGTGCCAGCAGCCAAGACTCGACAGGGTCTGGCTACACCTTC	CASSQDSTGSGYTF
TRBV29-1	few	-	TRBJ1-4	TGCAGCGTTGGGTCGGGAGCCAGGGAAGGTGAAAAACTGTTTTTT	CSVGSGAREGEKLFF
TRBV7-2	few	-	TRBJ1-6	TGTGCCAGCAGCTTAGCTCAGGGGAGCTCCTATAATTCACCCCTCCACTTT	CASSLAQGSSYNSPLHF
TRBV12-3/TRBV12-4	few	TRBD2	TRBJ2-1	TGTGCCAGCAGTTCGGGAGGGGGGAAGCAGTTCTTC	CASSSGGGKQFF
TRBV29-1	few	TRBD2	TRBJ2-7	TGCAGCGTTCAGCGGGACCTCTCCTACAATGAGCAGTACTTC	CSVQRDLSYNEQYF
TRBV5-1	-	-	TRBJ1-1	TGCGCCAGCAGCTTGGACGGGGGGAACACTGAAGCTTTCTTT	CASSLDGGNTEAFF
TRBV2	-	-	TRBJ1-2	TGTGCCACCCAGGGGAATACTAACTATGGCTACACCTTC	CATQGNTNYGYTF
TRBV11-2	-	-	TRBJ2-1	TGTGCCAGCAGCTTACACGATGAGCAGTTCTTC	CASSLHDEQFF
TRBV9	-	-	TRBJ2-7	TGTGCCAGCAGCGTGGGGACCCACTACGAGCAGTACTTC	CASSVGTHYEQYF
TRBV5-6	-	-	TRBJ2-4	TGTGCCAGCAGCGTTGGGACCAAAAACATTCAGTACTTC	CASSVGTKNIQYF
TRBV20-1	-	-	TRBJ1-2	TGCAGTGCTAGGAGGGGGGCCGATAACTATGGCTACACCTTC	CSARRGADNYGYTF
TRBV5-1	-	-	TRBJ2-3	TGCGCCAGCAGCTTGAGTACACAGGCCACAGATACGCAGTATTTT	CASSLSTQATDTQYF
TRBV27	few	-	TRBJ2-6	TGTGCCAGCACCCCAGGGCCTGGGGCCAACGTCCTGACTTTC	CASTPGPGANVLTF
TRBV2	-	-	TRBJ1-1	TGTGCCAGCAGTGCTTATGAAGCTTTCTTT	CASSAYEAFF
TRBV24-1	few	-	TRBJ2-5	TGTGCCACCAGTGACTCCTCTCGAAATGAGCAGTACTTC	CATSDSSRNEQYF
TRBV12-5	-	TRBD2	TRBJ2-3	TGTGCTAGTGCTTTCGGGAGGGCTAGCACAGATACGCAGTATTTT	CASAFGRASTDTQYF
TRBV7-2	-	TRBD2	TRBJ2-5	TGTGCCAGCACCGGGGGGGCATTAGGAGAGACCCAGTACTTC	CASTGGALGETQYF
TRBV6-5	-	TRBD1	TRBJ2-1	TGTGCCAGCAGTCCTCCGACAGGGAGAACCTACAATGAGCAGTTCTTC	CASSPPTGRTYNEQFF
TRBV12-5	-	-	TRBJ2-1	TGTGCTAGTGCCCTTACACAGGGCAATGAGCAGTTCTTC	CASALTQGNEQFF
TRBV15	-	-	TRBJ2-7	TGTGCCACCAGCGCAGGACAGTCCTACGAGCAGTACTTC	CATSAGQSYEQYF
TRBV7-9	-	-	TRBJ2-6	TGTGCCAGCAGCTTACAGGGTGGGGCCAACGTCCTGACTTTC	CASSLQGGANVLTF
TRBV5-6	few	-	TRBJ1-2	TGTGCCAGCAGCTTGGGCGGGGGGAGCTACACCTTC	CASSLGGGSYTF